These T cell receptor beta chains were read from a single sample in a study of response to subunit inactivated influenza vaccine. TCRdb re-called the RT-PCR reads with MiXCR, one entry per CDR3 protein. The data contain under 200,000 distinct CDR3 sequences, about 10% of them singletons. The sequencing here drew on CD8+ T cells sorted from PBMCs, taken 23 to 25 months after vaccination. Receptors originate from a man between 50 and 75 years old who received an inactivated influenza vaccine. Each CDR3 is given with its conserved first and last residue. A D gene is named only where the DNA matches it firmly. Only part of the rows carry a size: once, few, many, or a class if the clone is expanded.

V,size,J,D,CDR3,DNA
TRBV24-1,.,TRBJ2-3,TRBD1,CATSDYSPGQGRDTQYF,TGTGCCACCAGTGATTATTCCCCGGGACAGGGACGCGATACGCAGTATTTT
TRBV30,.,TRBJ1-1,.,CAWLRYLHRDTEAFF,TGTGCCTGGCTTAGGTATCTGCACAGGGACACTGAAGCTTTCTTT
TRBV13,.,TRBJ2-3,TRBD2,CASSLGSGTADTDTQYF,TGTGCCAGCAGCTTAGGAAGCGGGACGGCCGACACAGATACGCAGTATTTT
TRBV7-2,many,TRBJ1-4,.,CASSLVGHATNEKLFF,TGTGCCAGCAGCTTAGTAGGACACGCAACTAATGAAAAACTGTTTTTT
TRBV4-3,.,TRBJ1-1,.,CASSQDRGYTEAFF,TGCGCCAGCAGCCAAGATAGGGGCTACACTGAAGCTTTCTTT
TRBV6-5,many,TRBJ2-7,.,CASSLRLGQESSYEQYF,TGTGCCAGCAGTTTGCGATTAGGCCAGGAGAGCTCCTACGAGCAGTACTTC
TRBV5-1,.,TRBJ1-1,TRBD1,CASSFGQGAEAFF,TGCGCCAGCAGCTTCGGACAGGGGGCTGAAGCTTTCTTT
TRBV24-1,.,TRBJ2-7,TRBD1,CATSDTGTGGEQYF,TGTGCCACCAGTGATACCGGGACAGGGGGCGAGCAGTACTTC
TRBV4-3,many,TRBJ2-7,TRBD2,CASSQSLAGTDEQYF,TGCGCCAGCAGCCAGTCTTTAGCGGGAACGGATGAGCAGTACTTC
TRBV7-8,.,TRBJ1-1,TRBD1,CASSPQGATDEAFF,TGTGCCAGCAGCCCTCAGGGGGCGACAGACGAAGCTTTCTTT
TRBV27,.,TRBJ1-1,.,CASSLSGGVTEAFF,TGTGCCAGCAGTTTATCGGGGGGAGTCACTGAAGCTTTCTTT